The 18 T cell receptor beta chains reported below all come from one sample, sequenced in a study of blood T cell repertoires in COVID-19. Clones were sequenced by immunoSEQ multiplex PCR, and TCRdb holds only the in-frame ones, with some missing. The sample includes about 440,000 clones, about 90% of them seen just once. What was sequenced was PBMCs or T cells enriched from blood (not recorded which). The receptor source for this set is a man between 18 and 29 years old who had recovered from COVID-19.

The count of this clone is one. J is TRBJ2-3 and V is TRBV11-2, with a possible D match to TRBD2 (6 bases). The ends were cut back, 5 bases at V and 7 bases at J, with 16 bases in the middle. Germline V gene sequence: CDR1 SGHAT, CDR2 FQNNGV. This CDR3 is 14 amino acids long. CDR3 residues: CASSQQGGPYTQYF. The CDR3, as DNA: TGTGCCAGCAGCCAGCAGGGAGGACCTTATACGCAGTATTTT.

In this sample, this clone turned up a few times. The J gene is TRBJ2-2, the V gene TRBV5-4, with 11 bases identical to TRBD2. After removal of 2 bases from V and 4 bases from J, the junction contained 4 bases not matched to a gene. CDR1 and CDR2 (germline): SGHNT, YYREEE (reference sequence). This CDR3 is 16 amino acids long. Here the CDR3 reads CASSLLAGAVTGELFF. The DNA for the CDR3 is TGTGCCAGCAGCTTACTAGCGGGGGCGGTCACCGGGGAGCTGTTTTTT.

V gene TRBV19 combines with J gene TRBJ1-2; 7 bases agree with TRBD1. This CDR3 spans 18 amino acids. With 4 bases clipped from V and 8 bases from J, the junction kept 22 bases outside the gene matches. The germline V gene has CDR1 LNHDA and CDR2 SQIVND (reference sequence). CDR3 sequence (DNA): TGTGCCAGTAGTACCCTCGACAGGGTCGGTAAACCAGGGGTAGGCTACACCTTC. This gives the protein CASSTLDRVGKPGVGYTF.

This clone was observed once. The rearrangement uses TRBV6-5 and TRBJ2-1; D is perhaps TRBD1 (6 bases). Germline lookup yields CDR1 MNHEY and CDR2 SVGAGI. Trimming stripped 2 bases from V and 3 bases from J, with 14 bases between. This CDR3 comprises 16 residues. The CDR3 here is CASSYGGGLNYNEQFF. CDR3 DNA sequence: TGTGCCAGCAGTTACGGGGGCGGACTCAACTACAATGAGCAGTTCTTC.

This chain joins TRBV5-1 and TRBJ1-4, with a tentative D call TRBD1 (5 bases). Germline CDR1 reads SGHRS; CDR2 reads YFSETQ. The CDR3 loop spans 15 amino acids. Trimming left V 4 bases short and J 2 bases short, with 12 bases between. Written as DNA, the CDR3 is TGCGCCAGCAGCCCCCAGGAGGGGACTAATGAAAAACTGTTTTTT. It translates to CASSPQEGTNEKLFF.

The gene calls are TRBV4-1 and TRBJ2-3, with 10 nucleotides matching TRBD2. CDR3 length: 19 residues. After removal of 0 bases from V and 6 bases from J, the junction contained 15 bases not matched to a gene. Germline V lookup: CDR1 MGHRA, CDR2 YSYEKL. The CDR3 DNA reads TGCGCCAGCAGCCAAGAGCCCCCACGGAGCGGGGGGGCCCGCGATACGCAGTATTTT. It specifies CASSQEPPRSGGARDTQYF.

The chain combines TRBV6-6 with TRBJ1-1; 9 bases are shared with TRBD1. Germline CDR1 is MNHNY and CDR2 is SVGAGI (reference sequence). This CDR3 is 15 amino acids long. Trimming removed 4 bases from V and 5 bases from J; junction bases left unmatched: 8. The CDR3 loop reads CASSLSYRGLTEAFF. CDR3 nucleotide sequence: TGTGCCAGCAGTTTATCTTACAGGGGGCTTACTGAAGCTTTCTTT.

DNA of the CDR3: TGTGCCAGCAGTTTGGTCAGCGGGGAGCTGTTTTTT. This codes for CASSLVSGELFF. The rearrangement links TRBV12-3 or TRBV12-4 to TRBJ2-2; no clear D gene. This CDR3 spans 12 amino acids. Trimming left V 3 bases short and J 7 bases short, with 6 bases between.

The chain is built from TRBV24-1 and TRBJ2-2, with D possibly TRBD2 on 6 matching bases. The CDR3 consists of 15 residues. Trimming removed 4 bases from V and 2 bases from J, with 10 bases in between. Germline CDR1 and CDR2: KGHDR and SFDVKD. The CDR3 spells CATSDRSGNTGELFF. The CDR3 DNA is TGTGCCACCAGTGACCGTAGCGGAAACACCGGGGAGCTGTTTTTT.

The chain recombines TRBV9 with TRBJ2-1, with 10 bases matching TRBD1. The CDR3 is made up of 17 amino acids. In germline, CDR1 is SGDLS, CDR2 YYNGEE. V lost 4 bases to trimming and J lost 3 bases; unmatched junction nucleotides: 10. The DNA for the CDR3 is TGTGCCAGCAGCCCCCGTATCGGGACAGGGGACTACAATGAGCAGTTCTTC. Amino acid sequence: CASSPRIGTGDYNEQFF.

Written as DNA, the CDR3 is TGTGCCAGCAGCTACCGGGACAGGGGCGAAAAACTGTTTTTT. Translation gives CASSYRDRGEKLFF. V gene TRBV9 combines with J gene TRBJ1-4; 10 positions match TRBD1. The V gene's germline CDR1 is SGDLS and CDR2 YYNGEE. J lost 8 bases, V lost 4 bases, and 5 bases had no gene match. The length of the CDR3 is 14 residues.

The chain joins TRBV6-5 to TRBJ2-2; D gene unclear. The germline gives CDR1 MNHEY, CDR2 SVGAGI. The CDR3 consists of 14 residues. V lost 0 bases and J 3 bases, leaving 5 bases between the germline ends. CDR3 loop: CASSYSRDTGELFF. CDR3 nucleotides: TGTGCCAGCAGTTACTCCCGGGACACCGGGGAGCTGTTTTTT.

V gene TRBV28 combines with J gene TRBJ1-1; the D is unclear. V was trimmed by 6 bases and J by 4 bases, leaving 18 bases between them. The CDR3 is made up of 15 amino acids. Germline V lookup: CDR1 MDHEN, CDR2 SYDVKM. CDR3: CASSTEGVSSTEAFF. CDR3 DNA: TGTGCCAGCAGCACTGAGGGAGTCTCGAGCACTGAAGCTTTCTTT. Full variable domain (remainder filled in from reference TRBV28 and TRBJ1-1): DVKVTQSSRYLVKRTGEKVFLECVQDMDHENMFWYRQDPGLGLRLIYFSYDVKMKEKGDIPEGYSVSREKKERFSLILESASTNQTSMYLCASSTEGVSSTEAFFGQGTRLTVV.

This CDR3 reads CAISDPGWGTAAQAQHF. The CDR3 DNA reads TGTGCCATCAGTGACCCCGGCTGGGGGACAGCAGCCCAGGCCCAGCATTTT. The chain joins TRBV10-3 to TRBJ1-5; 7 bases agree with TRBD1. J was trimmed by 11 bases and V by 3 bases; bases with no gene match: 19. There are 17 residues in the CDR3. The germline V gene encodes CDR1 ENHRY and CDR2 SYGVKD.

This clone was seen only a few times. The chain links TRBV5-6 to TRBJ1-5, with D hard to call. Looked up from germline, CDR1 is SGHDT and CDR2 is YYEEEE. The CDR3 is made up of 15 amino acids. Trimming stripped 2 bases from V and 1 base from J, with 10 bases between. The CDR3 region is CASSFGGKSNQPQHF. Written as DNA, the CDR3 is TGTGCCAGCAGCTTTGGAGGGAAAAGCAATCAGCCCCAGCATTTT. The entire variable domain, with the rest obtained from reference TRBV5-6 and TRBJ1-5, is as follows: DAGVTQSPTHLIKTRGQQVTLRCSPKSGHDTVSWYQQALGQGPQFIFQYYEEEERQRGNFPDRFSGHQFPNYSSELNVNALLLGDSALYLCASSFGGKSNQPQHFGDGTRLSIL.

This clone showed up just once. CDR3 sequence (DNA): TGTGCCATCCGACAGGGGGATCAGCCCCAGCATTTT. It codes for CAIRQGDQPQHF. The chain recombines TRBV19 with TRBJ1-5, with 9 bases that match TRBD1. V lost 10 bases and J lost 5; bases outside the gene matches: 3. The CDR3 is 12 amino acids. Germline assignment: CDR1 LNHDA and CDR2 SQIVND (reference sequence).

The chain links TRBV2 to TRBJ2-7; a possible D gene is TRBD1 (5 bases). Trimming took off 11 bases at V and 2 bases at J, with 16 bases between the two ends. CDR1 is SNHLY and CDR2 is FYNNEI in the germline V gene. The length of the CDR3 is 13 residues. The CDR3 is CADRQIKAYEQYF. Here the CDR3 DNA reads TGTGCCGACCGACAGATTAAAGCCTACGAGCAGTACTTC.

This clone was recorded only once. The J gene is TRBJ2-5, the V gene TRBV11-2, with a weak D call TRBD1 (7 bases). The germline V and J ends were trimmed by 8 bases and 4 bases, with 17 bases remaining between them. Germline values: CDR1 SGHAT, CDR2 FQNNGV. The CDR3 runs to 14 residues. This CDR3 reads CASVLGGGVETQYF. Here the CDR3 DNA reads TGTGCCAGCGTCCTAGGAGGGGGCGTAGAGACCCAGTACTTC.